This is a list of T cell receptor beta chains from one sample in a study of blood T cell repertoires in COVID-19. The data were produced by immunoSEQ multiplex PCR, yet TCRdb's version contains in-frame clones alone and is incomplete. This sample has about 240,000 clones, with around 86% found just once. The specimen was peripheral blood. The receptors come from an elderly man with acute or convalescent COVID-19. Both conserved end residues are part of each CDR3. The D gene is left open where the match is weak. Where a row states a size, it is once, few, many or the class of an expanded clone; other rows omit it.

j_call clone_size d_call v_call cdr3_aa cdr3_nt
TRBJ2-7 - TRBD1 TRBV28 CASSLQGGGQGIFYEQYF TGTGCCAGCAGTTTACAAGGAGGCGGACAGGGGATATTCTACGAGCAGTACTTC
TRBJ2-7 - - TRBV29-1 CSVVYGTYEQYF TGCAGCGTTGTGTACGGGACCTACGAGCAGTACTTC
TRBJ1-1 - - TRBV6-5 CASRAGGSFEAFF TGTGCCAGCAGGGCCGGGGGGTCCTTTGAAGCTTTCTTT
TRBJ2-3 - TRBD2 TRBV15 CATSIGTSGTRTDTQYF TGTGCCACCAGCATAGGGACTAGCGGGACACGCACAGATACGCAGTATTTT
TRBJ2-5 - - TRBV5-1 CASSFGILRETQYF TGCGCCAGCAGCTTCGGGATCCTGAGAGAGACCCAGTACTTC
TRBJ1-4 - - TRBV28 CASGREKLFF TGTGCCAGCGGGCGAGAAAAACTGTTTTTT
TRBJ2-2 - - TRBV7-2 CASSPHRSGDLTGELFF TGTGCCAGCAGCCCTCACAGAAGCGGAGACTTAACCGGGGAGCTGTTTTTT
TRBJ2-7 few - TRBV18 CASSPVMTSPHSEQYF TGTGCCAGCTCACCTGTCATGACTAGTCCTCATTCTGAGCAGTACTTC
TRBJ1-5 - - TRBV2 CASSPTGFSNQPQHF TGTGCCAGCAGCCCCACAGGGTTTAGCAATCAGCCCCAGCATTTT
TRBJ2-5 - TRBD2 TRBV4-3 CASSPQPPGLAGGETQYF TGCGCCAGCAGCCCCCAACCCCCGGGACTAGCGGGGGGGGAGACCCAGTACTTC
TRBJ1-1 - - TRBV24-1 CATSDGIKGAFF TGTGCCACCAGTGACGGGATTAAAGGAGCTTTCTTT
TRBJ2-3 - - TRBV27 CASKGQGSTDTQYF TGTGCCAGCAAAGGGCAGGGGAGCACAGATACGCAGTATTTT
TRBJ2-5 few - TRBV6-2/TRBV6-3 CASSSSGGLGEPQYF TGTGCCAGCAGTTCCTCCGGGGGTTTAGGAGAGCCCCAGTACTTC
TRBJ2-7 once TRBD1 TRBV19 CASSRDRGLHEQYF TGTGCCAGTAGTAGGGACAGGGGGCTGCACGAGCAGTACTTC
TRBJ1-2 - TRBD1 TRBV4-3 CASSQDSGGINYGYTF TGCGCCAGCAGCCAAGATTCAGGGGGGATAAACTATGGCTACACCTTC
TRBJ2-5 - - TRBV21-1 CASSIGVNETQYF TGTGCCAGCAGCATCGGGGTGAACGAGACCCAGTACTTC
TRBJ1-1 - - TRBV4-1 CASSPGALNTEAFF TGCGCCAGCAGCCCAGGGGCTTTGAACACTGAAGCTTTCTTT
TRBJ2-1 - - TRBV11-3 CASSLGRGSNEQFF TGTGCCAGCAGCTTAGGAAGGGGAAGCAATGAGCAGTTCTTC
TRBJ1-2 - - TRBV28 CASTPGGYGYTF TGTGCCAGCACCCCGGGGGGTTATGGCTACACCTTC
TRBJ2-6 - - TRBV27 CASSLLGQGGSSGANVLTF TGTGCCAGCAGTTTATTAGGGCAAGGGGGAAGCTCTGGGGCCAACGTCCTGACTTTC
TRBJ1-4 - - TRBV19 CASIGGYGRNEKLFF TGTGCCAGTATCGGGGGTTATGGGCGGAATGAAAAACTGTTTTTT
TRBJ2-5 - TRBD1 TRBV5-1 CASSLGQAQETQYF TGCGCCAGCAGCCTGGGACAGGCCCAAGAGACCCAGTACTTC
TRBJ1-1 - - TRBV12-3/TRBV12-4 CASSLSTGEAFF TGTGCCAGCAGTCTATCGACGGGAGAAGCTTTCTTT
TRBJ2-1 once TRBD2 TRBV6-4 CASRTELAGGYSYNEQFF TGTGCCAGCAGGACGGAACTAGCGGGAGGATACTCCTACAATGAGCAGTTCTTC
TRBJ2-5 - - TRBV28 CASRSGSQETQYF TGTGCCAGCAGAAGCGGATCGCAAGAGACCCAGTACTTC
TRBJ2-3 - TRBD2 TRBV9 CASSPSGGTDTQYF TGTGCCAGCAGCCCGAGCGGGGGCACAGATACGCAGTATTTT
TRBJ1-3 - TRBD1 TRBV19 CASQGRFSSGNTIYF TGTGCCTCACAGGGGCGATTCTCCTCTGGAAACACCATATATTTT
TRBJ2-7 once TRBD1 TRBV6-2/TRBV6-3 CASSYYGQGLTYEQYF TGTGCCAGCAGTTACTACGGACAGGGACTTACCTACGAGCAGTACTTC
TRBJ2-1 - TRBD2 TRBV5-1 CASSLAGGVGYNEQFF TGCGCCAGCAGCTTGGCCGGGGGGGTCGGATACAATGAGCAGTTCTTC
TRBJ2-1 - - TRBV7-6 CASSLEGGGAGYNEQFF TGTGCCAGCAGCTTAGAGGGGGGAGGGGCTGGGTACAATGAGCAGTTCTTC
TRBJ1-2 - TRBD1 TRBV7-9 CASSSGQAIYGYTF TGTGCCAGCAGCTCGGGACAGGCGATCTATGGCTACACCTTC
TRBJ1-2 - TRBD1 TRBV15 CATSRGGQGAYYTF TGTGCCACCAGCAGAGGGGGACAGGGGGCCTACTACACCTTC
TRBJ2-7 - - TRBV5-4 CASSLDRSSYEQYF TGTGCCAGCAGCTTGGACAGATCATCCTACGAGCAGTACTTC
TRBJ2-5 - TRBD2 TRBV27 CASSRRTSGGAPQETQYF TGTGCCAGCAGTCGACGGACTAGCGGGGGGGCCCCGCAAGAGACCCAGTACTTC
TRBJ2-2 - TRBD2 TRBV19 CASKLAAHTGELFF TGTGCCAGTAAACTAGCGGCCCACACCGGGGAGCTGTTTTTT
TRBJ2-7 - - TRBV21-1 CASSKAGGSGGAWEQYF TGTGCCAGCAGCAAAGCTGGGGGCAGCGGGGGGGCGTGGGAGCAGTACTTC
TRBJ2-3 - - TRBV10-3 CAISGGSRGSTDTQYF TGTGCCATCAGTGGAGGTAGCCGGGGGAGCACAGATACGCAGTATTTT
TRBJ2-1 - TRBD2 TRBV5-6 CASSLEGGPANEQFF TGTGCCAGCAGCTTGGAGGGAGGGCCTGCTAATGAGCAGTTCTTC
TRBJ2-3 - TRBD1 TRBV12-5 CASGLESTGGRGTQYF TGTGCTAGTGGTTTGGAGAGTACAGGGGGGAGAGGGACGCAGTATTTT
TRBJ2-7 - - TRBV6-5 CASILTGAVEQYF TGTGCCAGCATCTTGACGGGTGCGGTCGAGCAGTACTTC
TRBJ1-2 - - TRBV2 CASPGEKGLGYTF TGTGCCAGCCCTGGGGAAAAGGGGCTTGGCTACACCTTC
TRBJ1-1 - - TRBV2 CASKPSRDTEAFF TGTGCCAGCAAACCATCGCGGGACACTGAAGCTTTCTTT
TRBJ2-3 - TRBD2 TRBV27 CASSLDPPGLAGDLDTQYF TGTGCCAGCAGTTTAGACCCTCCGGGACTAGCGGGAGATTTAGATACGCAGTATTTT
TRBJ1-1 - - TRBV3-1/TRBV3-2 CASSQGPNTEAFF TGTGCCAGCAGCCAAGGGCCGAACACTGAAGCTTTCTTT
TRBJ1-1 once - TRBV7-9 CASLRRSMGNTEAFF TGTGCCAGCCTTAGGAGGTCGATGGGGAACACTGAAGCTTTCTTT
TRBJ1-1 - - TRBV29-1 CSVGQVRTEAFF TGCAGCGTTGGGCAGGTTCGGACTGAAGCTTTCTTT
TRBJ2-2 - TRBD1 TRBV29-1 CSVGGQGIGELFF TGCAGCGTGGGGGGACAGGGGATCGGGGAGCTGTTTTTT
TRBJ2-1 - - TRBV7-9 CASSLWARRLRNEQFF TGTGCCAGCAGCTTATGGGCCCGTAGGCTCCGCAATGAGCAGTTCTTC
TRBJ2-7 - - TRBV19 CASSRDREQYF TGTGCCAGTAGTAGAGACAGGGAGCAGTACTTC
TRBJ2-1 - - TRBV7-2 CASSLRGYNEQFF TGTGCCAGCAGCCTTAGGGGGTACAATGAGCAGTTCTTC
TRBJ1-1 - TRBD1 TRBV6-5 CASRRDRGMNTEAFF TGTGCCAGCAGGCGGGACAGGGGGATGAACACTGAAGCTTTCTTT
TRBJ2-6 - TRBD1 TRBV4-2 CASSHSSGQGRGANVLTF TGTGCCAGCAGCCATTCTTCGGGACAGGGCAGGGGGGCCAACGTCCTGACTTTC
TRBJ1-2 - - TRBV14 CASSQDLGAYGYTF TGTGCCAGCAGCCAAGATCTGGGGGCCTATGGCTACACCTTC
TRBJ2-3 many TRBD2 TRBV14 CASSLLAGGPWGQYF TGTGCCAGCAGCCTCCTAGCGGGCGGACCTTGGGGGCAGTATTTT
TRBJ2-3 few TRBD2 TRBV28 CASRGSGGPTDTQYF TGTGCCAGCAGGGGAAGCGGGGGACCTACAGATACGCAGTATTTT
TRBJ2-3 - - TRBV18 CASSPQLTDTQYF TGTGCCAGCTCACCACAGCTCACAGATACGCAGTATTTT
TRBJ1-1 - - TRBV18 CASSAGTKNTEAFF TGTGCCAGCTCAGCCGGGACTAAGAACACTGAAGCTTTCTTT
TRBJ1-5 - TRBD1 TRBV6-2/TRBV6-3 CASSWTGRVSDQPQHF TGTGCCAGCAGTTGGACAGGCAGGGTGAGTGATCAGCCCCAGCATTTT